This T cell receptor (beta chain) was obtained from a study of cytomegalovirus exposure and HLA in healthy donors. Study-wide points: Sequencing artifact likely explains a cluster of highly shared sequence variants. An apparent linkage of common viral pathogens to several of the most significant clusters emerged in a later analysis. The authors enumerated roughly 180 TCR beta chains as linked to cytomegalovirus. Later work found most CMV-associated TCR beta chains apparently HLA-restricted.

Concerning this clone: The antigen remains unidentified.

60 Vbeta and 13 Jbeta primers were used in PCR. Repertoires were generated with immunoSEQ multiplex PCR, while TCRdb's copy carries only in-frame clones and drops some. This table has about 140,000 clones, 77% appearing once. The receptor was isolated from a man aged 30 to 45 in good health and CMV-seronegative. Sequenced input: PBMCs.

CDR3 DNA sequence: TGTGCCAGCAGCCCCGGACTAGCGGTCTACGAGCAGTACTTC. Translation gives CASSPGLAVYEQYF. The V call is TRBV7-6, the J call TRBJ2-7, with TRBD2 matching over 10 bases. The ends lost 5 bases at V and 3 bases at J; junction bases unmatched: 4. This CDR3 spans 14 amino acids. Germline-derived CDR1 and CDR2 are SGHVS and FNYEAQ.